Listed below are T cell receptor beta chains from one sample, sequenced in a study of shared clonotypes between healthy human individuals. Assay used: immunoSEQ multiplex PCR; TCRdb lists only in-frame clones, some missing. The sample lists roughly 400,000 clones; just over 95% were seen once. The sample was memory CD8+ T cells sorted from blood. The receptors here all came from a man in his thirties or forties in good health. Both conserved end residues are part of each CDR3. D genes are given only for firm matches.

cdr3_length j_call d_call v_call cdr3_aa cdr3_nt
18 TRBJ2-3 TRBD2 TRBV13 CASSLVASGSASTDTQYF TGTGCCAGCAGCTTAGTGGCTAGCGGGAGTGCTAGCACAGATACGCAGTATTTT
16 TRBJ1-1 NA TRBV28 CASSLGLTFMNTEAFF TGTGCCAGCAGCTTGGGACTGACTTTCATGAACACTGAAGCTTTCTTT
15 TRBJ1-5 NA TRBV19 CASSIVLARVQPQHF TGTGCCAGTAGTATAGTTCTGGCCAGGGTCCAGCCCCAGCATTTT
13 TRBJ2-7 TRBD2 TRBV19 CASSRTSVYEQYF TGTGCCAGTAGTAGGACTAGCGTCTACGAGCAGTACTTC
13 TRBJ2-5 NA TRBV5-1 CASSLSPEETQYF TGCGCCAGCAGCTTGAGTCCTGAGGAGACCCAGTACTTC
13 TRBJ2-3 NA TRBV5-1 CASSLASGDTQYF TGCGCCAGCAGCTTGGCCTCGGGAGATACGCAGTATTTT
15 TRBJ1-3 NA TRBV11-3 CASSCRDNSGNTIYF TGTGCCAGCAGCTGCCGGGACAACTCTGGAAACACCATATATTTT
13 TRBJ2-1 TRBD2 TRBV6-5 CASSGLPVNEQFF TGTGCCTCCTCGGGACTACCGGTCAATGAGCAGTTCTTC
15 TRBJ2-7 TRBD1 TRBV4-2 CASSWVEQGTYEQYF TGTGCCAGCAGCTGGGTGGAACAGGGGACGTACGAGCAGTACTTC
16 TRBJ2-2 TRBD1 TRBV4-1 CASSQVGTGNTGELFF TGCGCCAGCAGCCAAGTCGGGACAGGGAACACCGGGGAGCTGTTTTTT